There are a few counts of the clone carrying this T cell receptor beta chain. This specimen belongs to a study of patients and donors after allogeneic stem cell transplantation. TCRdb itself ran the RT-PCR reads through MiXCR, one entry per CDR3 protein. This sample has 400,000 to 450,000 distinct CDR3 sequences, with roughly 17% found just once. The CDR3 consists of 14 residues. V trimming: 2 bases; J trimming: 3 bases; junction bases outside the gene matches: 6. The germline gives CDR1 GTSNPN, CDR2 SVGIG (reference sequence). The chain combines TRBV30 with TRBJ2-5, with 7 bases matching TRBD2. The clonotype originates from a human donor who was either an allogeneic HSCT recipient or a stem cell or donor lymphocyte infusion donor (not recorded which). It is not recorded whose cells these are; they may come from a transplant donor. Sequenced input: blood, either unsorted or a sorted T cell fraction (not recorded which). The CDR3 reads CAWSQLALEETQYF. The CDR3 DNA reads TGTGCCTGGAGTCAACTAGCGTTGGAAGAGACCCAGTACTTC.